Sequencing of this T cell receptor beta chain was carried out in a study of CD8 T cells in ankylosing spondylitis. General observations from the study: What seemed typical of ankylosing spondylitis blood was a TCR beta motif built from roughly eight highly homologous variants. Peripheral blood samples showed relatively rare disease-linked clones, and these clones were CD8+.

In regard to this clonotype: The target antigen is unknown.

As the method for making TCR beta libraries, quantitative 5'-RACE with molecular barcodes was used. TCRdb analysed the 5' RACE reads with MiXCR anew, one entry per CDR3 protein. The sample includes more than 650,000 distinct CDR3 sequences, approximately 12% of them seen just once. The CDR3 has 15 amino acids. Looked up from germline, CDR1 is KGHSH and CDR2 is LQKENI. Trimming took 6 bases from V and 0 from J, leaving 14 bases between them. The J gene is TRBJ2-5, the V gene TRBV18; possibly TRBD1 for D (5 bases). Sequencing was performed on blood, either unsorted or a sorted T cell fraction (not recorded which). This receptor was identified in a male donor with ankylosing spondylitis. The CDR3 region is CASSPRVANQETQYF. CDR3 coding DNA: TGTGCCAGCTCCCCCAGGGTGGCCAACCAAGAGACCCAGTACTTC.